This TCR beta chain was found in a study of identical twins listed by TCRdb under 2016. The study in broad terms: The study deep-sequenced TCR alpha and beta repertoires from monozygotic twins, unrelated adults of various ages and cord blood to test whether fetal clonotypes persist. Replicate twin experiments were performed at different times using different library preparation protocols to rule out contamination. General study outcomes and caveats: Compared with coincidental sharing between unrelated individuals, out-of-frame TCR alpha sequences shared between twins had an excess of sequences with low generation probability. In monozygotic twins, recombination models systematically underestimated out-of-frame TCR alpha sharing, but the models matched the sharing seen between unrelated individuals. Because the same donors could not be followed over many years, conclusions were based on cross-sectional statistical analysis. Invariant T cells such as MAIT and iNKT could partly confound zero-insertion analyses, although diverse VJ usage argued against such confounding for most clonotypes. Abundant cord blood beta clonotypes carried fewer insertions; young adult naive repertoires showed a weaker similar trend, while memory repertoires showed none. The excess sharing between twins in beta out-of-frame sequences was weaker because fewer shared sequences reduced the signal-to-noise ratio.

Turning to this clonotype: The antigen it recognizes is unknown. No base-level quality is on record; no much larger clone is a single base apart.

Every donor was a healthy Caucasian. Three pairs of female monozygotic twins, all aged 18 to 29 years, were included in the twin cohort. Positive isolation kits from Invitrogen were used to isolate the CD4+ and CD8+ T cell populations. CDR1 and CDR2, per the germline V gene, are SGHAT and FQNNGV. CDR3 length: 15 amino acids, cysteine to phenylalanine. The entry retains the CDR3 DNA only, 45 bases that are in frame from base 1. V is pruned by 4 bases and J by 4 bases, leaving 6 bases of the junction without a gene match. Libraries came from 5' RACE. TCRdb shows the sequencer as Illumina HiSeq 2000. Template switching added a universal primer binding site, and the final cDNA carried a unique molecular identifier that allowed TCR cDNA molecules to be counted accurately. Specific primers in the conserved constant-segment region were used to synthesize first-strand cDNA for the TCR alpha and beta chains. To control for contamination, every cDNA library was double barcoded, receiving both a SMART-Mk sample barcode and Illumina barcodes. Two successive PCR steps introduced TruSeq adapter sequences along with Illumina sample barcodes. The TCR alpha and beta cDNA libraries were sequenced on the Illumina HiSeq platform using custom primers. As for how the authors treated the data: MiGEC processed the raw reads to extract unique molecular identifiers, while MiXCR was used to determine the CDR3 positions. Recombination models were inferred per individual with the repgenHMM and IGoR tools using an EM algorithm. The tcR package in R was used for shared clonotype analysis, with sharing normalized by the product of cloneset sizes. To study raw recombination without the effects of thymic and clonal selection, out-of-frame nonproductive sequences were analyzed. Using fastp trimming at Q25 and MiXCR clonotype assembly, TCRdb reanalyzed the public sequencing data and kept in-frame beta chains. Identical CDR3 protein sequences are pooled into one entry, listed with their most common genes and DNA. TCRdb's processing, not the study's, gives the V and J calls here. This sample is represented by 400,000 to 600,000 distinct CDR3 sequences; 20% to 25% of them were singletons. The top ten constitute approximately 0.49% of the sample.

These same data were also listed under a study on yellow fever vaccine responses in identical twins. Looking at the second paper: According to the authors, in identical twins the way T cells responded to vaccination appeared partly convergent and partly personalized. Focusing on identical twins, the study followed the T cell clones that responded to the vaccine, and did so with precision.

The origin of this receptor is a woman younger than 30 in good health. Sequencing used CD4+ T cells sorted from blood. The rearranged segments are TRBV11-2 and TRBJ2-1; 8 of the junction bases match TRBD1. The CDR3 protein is CASSSLTGAYNEQFF. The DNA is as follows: TGTGCCAGCAGCTCCTTGACAGGGGCTTACAATGAGCAGTTCTTC.